This T cell receptor (beta chain) was recorded in a study of blood T cell repertoires in COVID-19. Study-level information: Sites across the United States, Italy and Spain contributed samples from acute and convalescent COVID-19. T cells, B-cell-depleted T cells, or PBMCs supplied cDNA or gDNA.

V trimming: 4 bases; J trimming: 5 bases; junction bases outside the gene matches: 7. CDR1 is MNHEY and CDR2 is SVGAGI in the germline V gene. This CDR3 is built from 15 residues. Study processing details: Amplified reference gene primers provided the basis for estimating nucleated cell counts. The table came from immunoSEQ multiplex PCR; TCRdb's copy has only in-frame clones and leaves some out. From that table come the V and J calls and clone size; the DNA was used to work out D and trimming. This sample has around 170,000 clones; roughly 87% occur once, and the top ten carry 7% to 8%. The chain carries TRBV6-5 and TRBJ1-1; 10 bases are shared with TRBD1. The sequence derives from a woman aged 45-60 years who had recovered from COVID-19. Sample: PBMCs or T cells enriched from blood (not recorded which). CDR3 in amino acids: CASSFDRGPRTEAFF. CDR3 nucleotide sequence: TGTGCCAGCAGTTTCGACAGGGGGCCAAGGACTGAAGCTTTCTTT.